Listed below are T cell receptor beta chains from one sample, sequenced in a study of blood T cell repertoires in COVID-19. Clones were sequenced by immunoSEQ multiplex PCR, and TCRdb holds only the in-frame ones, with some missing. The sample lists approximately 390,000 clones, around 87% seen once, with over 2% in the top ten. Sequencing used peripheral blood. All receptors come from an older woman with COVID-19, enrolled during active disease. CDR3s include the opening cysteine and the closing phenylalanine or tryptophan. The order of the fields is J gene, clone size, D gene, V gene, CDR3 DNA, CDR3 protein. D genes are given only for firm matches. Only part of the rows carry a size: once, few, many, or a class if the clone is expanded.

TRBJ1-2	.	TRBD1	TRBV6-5	TGTGCCAGCAGGGCCGGGGCAGGGGGCTTTGGCTACACCTTC	CASRAGAGGFGYTF
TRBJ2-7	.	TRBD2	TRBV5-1	TGCGCCAGCAGGCTCGGGGGGGCCCCCTACGAGCAGTACTTC	CASRLGGAPYEQYF
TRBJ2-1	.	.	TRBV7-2	TGTGCCAGCAGCTTAAGCCCCAGGGAAGTGGACAATGAGCAGTTCTTC	CASSLSPREVDNEQFF
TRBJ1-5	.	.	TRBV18	TGTGCCAGCTCACCAGCGCAGGGGAATCAGCCCCAGCATTTT	CASSPAQGNQPQHF
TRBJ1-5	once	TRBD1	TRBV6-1	TGTGCCAGCAGTGAAAGGTCCCGACAGGGGGATCAGCCCCAGCATTTT	CASSERSRQGDQPQHF
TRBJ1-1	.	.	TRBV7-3	TGTGCCAGCAGCTTTCAGGGCCCGAACACTGAAGCTTTCTTT	CASSFQGPNTEAFF
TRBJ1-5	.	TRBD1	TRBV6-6	TGTGCCAGCAGTTATGAGGGGGCTGAAAATCAGCCCCAGCATTTT	CASSYEGAENQPQHF
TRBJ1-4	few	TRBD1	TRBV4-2	TGTGCCAGCAGCCAGAGACAGGGGCAAAATGAAAAACTGTTTTTT	CASSQRQGQNEKLFF
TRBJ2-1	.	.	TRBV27	TGTGCCAGCAGTCCCCCCCTCAGAGAGCGGGAGCAGTTCTTC	CASSPPLREREQFF
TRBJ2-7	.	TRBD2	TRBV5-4	TGTGCCAGCAGCTTGGTGACTAGCGGAGGATACGAGCAGTACTTC	CASSLVTSGGYEQYF
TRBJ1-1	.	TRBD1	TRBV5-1	TGCGCCAGCAGCTTGGATTCAGGGGGTAGAACTGAAGCTTTCTTT	CASSLDSGGRTEAFF
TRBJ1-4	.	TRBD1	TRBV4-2	TGTGCCAGCATGTCTCTGGGGGGACAGGAGGATGAAAAACTGTTTTTT	CASMSLGGQEDEKLFF
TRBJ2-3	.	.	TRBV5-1	TGCGCCAGCAGACCAGGGAGCACAGATACGCAGTATTTT	CASRPGSTDTQYF
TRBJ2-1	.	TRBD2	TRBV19	TGTGCCAGTAGTATAACGGGGGGTCACGATAATGAGCAGTTCTTC	CASSITGGHDNEQFF
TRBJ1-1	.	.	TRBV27	TGTGCCAGCAGTTTATCGATCAGGGCCAGAGAAGCTTTCTTT	CASSLSIRAREAFF
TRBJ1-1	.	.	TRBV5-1	TGCGCCAGCAGCTCTTATCAGGGGAACACTGAAGCTTTCTTT	CASSSYQGNTEAFF
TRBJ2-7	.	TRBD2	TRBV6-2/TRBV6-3	TGTGCCAGCAGCCAAACTAGCGGGGGTTCCTACGAGCAGTACTTC	CASSQTSGGSYEQYF
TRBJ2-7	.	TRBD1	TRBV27	TGTGCCAGCAGTTCACTTGAGGGGGCGGACGAGCAGTACTTC	CASSSLEGADEQYF
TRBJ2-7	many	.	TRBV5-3	TGTGCCAGAAGCTTGGGCTGGCCCGAGCAGTACTTC	CARSLGWPEQYF
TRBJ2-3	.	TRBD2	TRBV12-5	TGTGCTAGTGGTCCGGGGGGGGGACATACGCAGTATTTT	CASGPGGGHTQYF
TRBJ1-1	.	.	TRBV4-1	TGCGCCAGCAGCCAGGGGGACATTAACACTGAAGCTTTCTTT	CASSQGDINTEAFF
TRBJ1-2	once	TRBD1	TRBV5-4	TGTGCCAGCAGCGCAGGGGGAGCAGCTAACTATGGCTACACCTTC	CASSAGGAANYGYTF
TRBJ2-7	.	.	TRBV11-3	TGTGCCAGCAGCGTTGGACAGAGCTACGAGCAGTACTTC	CASSVGQSYEQYF
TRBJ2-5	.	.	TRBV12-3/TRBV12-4	TGTGCCAGCAGTTGGTTGGCATTAGAGACCCAGTACTTC	CASSWLALETQYF
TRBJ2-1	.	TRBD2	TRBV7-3	TGTGCCAGCAGCCCTGGGGGAGGGGAAGGGGAGAACAATGAGCAGTTCTTC	CASSPGGGEGENNEQFF
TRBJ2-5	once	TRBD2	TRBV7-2	TGTGCCAGCAGCTTAGATGGTTTAGCGGGACACCAAGAGACCCAGTACTTC	CASSLDGLAGHQETQYF
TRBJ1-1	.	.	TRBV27	TGTGCCAGCAGTTACCGGACAGCTCCCGGTGGGGGAGCTTTCTTT	CASSYRTAPGGGAFF
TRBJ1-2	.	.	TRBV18	TGTGCCAGCTCACCAGGAGAACTATATGGCTACACCTTC	CASSPGELYGYTF
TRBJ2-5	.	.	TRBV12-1	TGTGCCAGCAGCTTCCGGGGGGCTAGCGGGCAAGAGACCCAGTACTTC	CASSFRGASGQETQYF
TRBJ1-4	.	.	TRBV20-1	TGCAGTGCTAGTGTACCTCGGGATGAAAAACTGTTTTTT	CSASVPRDEKLFF
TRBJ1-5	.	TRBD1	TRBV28	TGTGCCAGCAGTCCACAGGGGGCTGCCAGCAATCAGCCCCAGCATTTT	CASSPQGAASNQPQHF
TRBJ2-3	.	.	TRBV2	TGTGCCAGCAGTGGGTCCGGGATCGGAAATACAGATACGCAGTATTTT	CASSGSGIGNTDTQYF
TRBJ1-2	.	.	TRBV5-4	TGTGCCAGCAGCCTGGACGGGGGGTTGGGCTACACCTTC	CASSLDGGLGYTF
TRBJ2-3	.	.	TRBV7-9	TGTGCCAGTCACCCTTCAACATTCGGGGAACTAGGCACAGATACGCAGTATTTT	CASHPSTFGELGTDTQYF
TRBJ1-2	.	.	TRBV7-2	TGTGCCAGCAGCTGGACGATTGCGGGGTCGGACTATGGCTACACCTTC	CASSWTIAGSDYGYTF
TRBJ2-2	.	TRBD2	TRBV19	TGTGCCAGTAGTGTGACCCCGGGGGGCACCGGGGAGCTGTTTTTT	CASSVTPGGTGELFF
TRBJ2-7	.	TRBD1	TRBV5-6	TGTGCCAGCAGCTTTTGGACAGGGGATCGCGAGCAGTACTTC	CASSFWTGDREQYF
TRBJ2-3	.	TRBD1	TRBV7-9	TGTGCCAGCAGCTTAATCGCGGGACAGGGTTTAACAGATACGCAGTATTTT	CASSLIAGQGLTDTQYF
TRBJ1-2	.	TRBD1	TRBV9	TGTGCCAGCAGCCGGGGACAGGGAGATGGCTACACCTTC	CASSRGQGDGYTF
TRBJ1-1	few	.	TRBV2	TGTGCCAGCAGTGAATGGCAGAACACTGAAGCTTTCTTT	CASSEWQNTEAFF
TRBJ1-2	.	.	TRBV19	TGTGCCAGTCGCGGACAGAACTATAACTATGGCTACACCTTC	CASRGQNYNYGYTF
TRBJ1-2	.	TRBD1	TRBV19	TGTGCCAGTAGTTCAGACCGGGACAGGTCTAAAGGGATCTATGGCTACACCTTC	CASSSDRDRSKGIYGYTF
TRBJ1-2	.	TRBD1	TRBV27	TGTGCCAGCAGTCTGACAGGGCTCACTAACTATGGCTACACCTTC	CASSLTGLTNYGYTF
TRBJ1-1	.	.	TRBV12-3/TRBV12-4	TGTGCCAGCAGTTTAGGGCTGAACACTGAAGCTTTCTTT	CASSLGLNTEAFF
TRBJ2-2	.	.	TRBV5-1	TGCGCCAGCAGCAGGCAGGGTGGGGACACCGGGGAGCTGTTTTTT	CASSRQGGDTGELFF
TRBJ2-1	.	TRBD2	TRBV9	TGTGCCAGCAGCCTGAGCGGGGGGGTCTACAATGAGCAGTTCTTC	CASSLSGGVYNEQFF
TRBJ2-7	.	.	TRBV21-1	TGTGCCAGCAGCACACTCGGACAGGGGAAGTACGAGCAGTACTTC	CASSTLGQGKYEQYF
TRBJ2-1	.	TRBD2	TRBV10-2	TGCGCCAGCAGACTAGCGGGGGGGTTTGGGAATGAGCAGTTCTTC	CASRLAGGFGNEQFF
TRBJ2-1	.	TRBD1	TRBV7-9	TGTGCCAGCAGCGGGGGACAGGGGGCCTACAATGAGCAGTTCTTC	CASSGGQGAYNEQFF
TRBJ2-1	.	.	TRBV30	TGTGCCTGGGGCCGGGAAACCTCCTACAATGAGCAGTTCTTC	CAWGRETSYNEQFF
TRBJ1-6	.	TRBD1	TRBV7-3	TGTGCCAGCAGCTTGGGGACAGGGAGTTCACCCCTCCACTTT	CASSLGTGSSPLHF
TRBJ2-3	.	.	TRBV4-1	TGCGCCAGCAGCCAAGAGAAGACCCCCGAGCGAAATACGCAGTATTTT	CASSQEKTPERNTQYF
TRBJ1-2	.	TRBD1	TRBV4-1	TGCGCCAGCACGCACGACAGGGGGGAAAGTTCCAGGTGGTTC	CASTHDRGESSRWF